This paragraph covers one TCR beta chain sequence. This sample is part of a study of blood T cell repertoires in COVID-19. Study at large: Acute-phase and convalescent COVID-19 samples originated in the United States, Italy and Spain. Sources were T cells, B-cell-depleted T cells, or PBMCs; the material itself was cDNA or gDNA.

Under the authors' procedure: Reference gene primers were amplified, and this amplification served to estimate nucleated cell counts. Clones were sequenced by immunoSEQ multiplex PCR, and TCRdb holds only the in-frame ones, with some missing. That table furnishes V, J and clone size, whereas the DNA furnished D and trimming. The table shows approximately 330,000 clones, with 87% occurring only once. During active infection, Seattle patients enrolled and were then monitored through disease. The sample comprised peripheral blood. The TCR originated in a man under 40 with COVID-19, enrolled during active disease.

The CDR3 sequence is CASSNRGPGANVLTF. CDR3 DNA: TGTGCCAGTAGTAACAGGGGGCCTGGGGCCAACGTCCTGACTTTC. The chain employs TRBV19 and TRBJ2-6; 9 positions match TRBD1. This CDR3 spans 15 amino acids. The germline V gene has CDR1 LNHDA and CDR2 SQIVND (reference sequence). V dropped 4 bases and J dropped 2; count of bases not matched to a gene: 0.